Here is one T cell receptor beta chain with its context. The data were obtained in a study of T cells expressing NK-cell markers. The CDR3 length is 16 residues. CDR1 is SGHRS and CDR2 is YFSETQ in the germline V gene. TCRdb re-called the 5' RACE reads and shows each CDR3 protein once, DNA omitted. This listing includes roughly 150,000 distinct CDR3 sequences. The J gene is TRBJ1-2, the V gene TRBV5-1; absent DNA, TCRdb's TRBD1 call cannot be checked. This TCR was sampled from a woman between 18 and 70 years old in good health. The sequenced sample was blood T cells: a sorted CD56 or NKG2C T cell subset, CD4+ or CD8+ T cells, or bulk PBMC T cells (not recorded which). Here the CDR3 reads CASSPTGTALNSGYTF.